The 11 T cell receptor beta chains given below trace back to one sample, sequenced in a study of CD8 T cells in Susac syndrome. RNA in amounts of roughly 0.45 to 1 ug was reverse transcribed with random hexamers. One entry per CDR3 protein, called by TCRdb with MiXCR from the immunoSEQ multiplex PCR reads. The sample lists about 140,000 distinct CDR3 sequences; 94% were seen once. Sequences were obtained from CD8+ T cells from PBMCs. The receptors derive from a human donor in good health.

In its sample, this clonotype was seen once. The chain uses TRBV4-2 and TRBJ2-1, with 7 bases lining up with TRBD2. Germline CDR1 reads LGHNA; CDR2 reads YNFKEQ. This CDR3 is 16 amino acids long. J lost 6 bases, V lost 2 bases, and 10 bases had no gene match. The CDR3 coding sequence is TGTGCCAGCAGCCAATTCGGCCGGGACTACTCCAATGAGCAGTTCTTC. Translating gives CASSQFGRDYSNEQFF.

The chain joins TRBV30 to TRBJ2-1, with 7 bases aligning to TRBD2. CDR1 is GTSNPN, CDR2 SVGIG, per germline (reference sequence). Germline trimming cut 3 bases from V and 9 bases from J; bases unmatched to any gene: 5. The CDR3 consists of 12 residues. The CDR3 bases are TGTGCCTGGAGCCGGACTAGTGCTGAGCAGTTCTTC. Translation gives CAWSRTSAEQFF.

The DNA of the CDR3 is TGCGCCAGCAGCTCGGGATTTAACACAGATACGCAGTATTTT. This translates into CASSSGFNTDTQYF. J is TRBJ2-3 and V is TRBV5-1, with D maybe TRBD2 (5 bases). CDR1 SGHRS and CDR2 YFSETQ come from the germline V gene. CDR3 length: 14 residues. Trimming removed 3 bases from V and 2 bases from J, with 10 bases in between. Combining the CDR3 with reference TRBV5-1 and TRBJ2-3 gives the whole variable domain KAGVTQTPRYLIKTRGQQVTLSCSPISGHRSVSWYQQTPGQGLQFLFEYFSETQRNKGNFPGRFSGRQFSNSRSEMNVSTLELGDSALYLCASSSGFNTDTQYFGPGTRLTVL.

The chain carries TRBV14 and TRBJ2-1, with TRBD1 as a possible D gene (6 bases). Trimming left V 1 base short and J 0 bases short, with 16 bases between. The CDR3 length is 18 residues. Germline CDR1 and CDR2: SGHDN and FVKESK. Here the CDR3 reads CASSQGIYGTPSYNEQFF. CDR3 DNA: TGTGCCAGCAGCCAAGGTATTTACGGGACACCCTCCTACAATGAGCAGTTCTTC.

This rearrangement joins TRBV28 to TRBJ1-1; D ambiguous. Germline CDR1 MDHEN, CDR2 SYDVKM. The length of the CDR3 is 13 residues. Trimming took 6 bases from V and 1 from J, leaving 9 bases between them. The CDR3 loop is CASSLHGNTEAFF. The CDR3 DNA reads TGTGCCAGCAGCCTACACGGGAACACTGAAGCTTTCTTT.

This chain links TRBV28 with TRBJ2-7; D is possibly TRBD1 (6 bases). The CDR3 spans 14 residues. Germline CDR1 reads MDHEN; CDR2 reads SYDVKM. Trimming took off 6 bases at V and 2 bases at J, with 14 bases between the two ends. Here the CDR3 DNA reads TGTGCCAGCAGGGGCCGGGACACGACCTACGAGCAGTACTTC. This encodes CASRGRDTTYEQYF.

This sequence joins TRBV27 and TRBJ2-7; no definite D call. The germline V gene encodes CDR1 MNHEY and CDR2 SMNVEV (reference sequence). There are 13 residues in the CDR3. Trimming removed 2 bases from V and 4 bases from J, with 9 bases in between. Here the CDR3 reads CASSLHAQYEQYF. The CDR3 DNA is TGTGCCAGCAGTTTACATGCCCAGTACGAGCAGTACTTC.

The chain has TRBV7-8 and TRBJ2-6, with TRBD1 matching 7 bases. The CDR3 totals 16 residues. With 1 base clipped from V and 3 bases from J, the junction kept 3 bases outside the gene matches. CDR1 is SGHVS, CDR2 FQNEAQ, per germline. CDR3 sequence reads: CASSLEGTVGANVLTF. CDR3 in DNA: TGTGCCAGCAGCTTAGAAGGGACAGTTGGGGCCAACGTCCTGACTTTC.

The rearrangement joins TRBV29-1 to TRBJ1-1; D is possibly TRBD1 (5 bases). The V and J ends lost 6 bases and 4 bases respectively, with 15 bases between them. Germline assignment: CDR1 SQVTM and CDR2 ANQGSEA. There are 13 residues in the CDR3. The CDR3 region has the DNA TGCAGCGTACAAGGAGGGGACCGCACTGAAGCTTTCTTT. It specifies CSVQGGDRTEAFF.

This CDR3 is CAWSVYWTEDTQYF. The CDR3 DNA reads as TGTGCCTGGAGTGTTTATTGGACTGAAGATACGCAGTATTTT. V usage is TRBV30 and J usage is TRBJ2-3; maybe TRBD2 (5 bases). V lost 0 bases and J lost 5, with 12 bases in between. The CDR3 spans 14 residues. CDR1 and CDR2 (germline): GTSNPN, SVGIG (reference sequence).

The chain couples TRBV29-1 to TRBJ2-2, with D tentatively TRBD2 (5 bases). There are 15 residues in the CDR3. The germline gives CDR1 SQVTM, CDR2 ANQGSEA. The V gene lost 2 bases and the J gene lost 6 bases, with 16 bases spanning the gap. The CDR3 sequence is CSVEMRESPPGELFF. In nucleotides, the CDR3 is TGCAGCGTTGAAATGAGGGAGAGTCCGCCCGGGGAGCTGTTTTTT.